The 22 T cell receptor beta chains listed next were all sequenced from one sample in a study of control samples from healthy donors and cancer patients. Repertoires were generated with immunoSEQ multiplex PCR, while TCRdb's copy carries only in-frame clones and drops some. The sample includes about 230,000 clones, more than 65% of them seen just once. The sample taken for sequencing was PBMCs. The receptors here all came from a woman aged 60-70 years with lung cancer.

This clone is a singleton in its sample. The V gene is TRBV2, the J gene TRBJ2-4; a weak D match, TRBD2 (6 bases). Between the trimmed V and J ends, which lost 4 bases and 6 bases, there was a span of 10 bases. The CDR3 is 13 residues long. The germline CDR1 and CDR2 sequences are SNHLY and FYNNEI. The CDR3 bases are TGTGCCAGCAGTGGGGGACTGCGAAACATTCAGTACTTC. It specifies CASSGGLRNIQYF.

This clone was seen a single time. Different DNA sequences within this sample yield the same CDR3. This rearrangement joins TRBV3-1 (or the pseudogene TRBV3-2) to TRBJ2-5; D ambiguous. The CDR3 totals 12 residues. Trimming left V 3 bases short and J 5 bases short, with 7 bases between. Per germline, CDR1 LGHDT and CDR2 YNNKEL (reference sequence). The CDR3, as DNA: TGTGCCAGCAGCCACCTAGGGGAGACCCAGTACTTC. Its protein product is CASSHLGETQYF.

The DNA of the CDR3 is TGTGCCAGTAGTAAGAGCTCTGGAAACACCATATATTTT. Its translation: CASSKSSGNTIYF. The chain joins TRBV19 to TRBJ1-3; unclear D gene. The CDR3 has 13 residues. Trimming stripped 4 bases from V and 0 bases from J, with 4 bases between. Germline V gives CDR1 LNHDA, CDR2 SQIVND (reference sequence).

This rearrangement joins TRBV12-3 or TRBV12-4 to TRBJ2-5; D gene ambiguous. The V and J ends lost 2 bases and 4 bases respectively, with 8 bases between them. The CDR3 is 13 amino acids. DNA for the CDR3: TGTGCCAGCAGTTTATCTCAAGGAGAGACCCAGTACTTC. This translates into CASSLSQGETQYF.

This sequence joins TRBV6-6 and TRBJ1-6; no clear D. Trimming pared 2 bases from V and 8 bases from J, leaving 13 bases between. The CDR3 runs 15 residues. From germline, CDR1 is MNHNY and CDR2 SVGAGI (reference sequence). CDR3 sequence reads: CASSYGILVDSPLHF. CDR3 in DNA: TGTGCCAGCAGTTACGGCATACTAGTGGATTCACCCCTCCACTTT.

The chain has TRBV11-1 and TRBJ2-3, with D hard to call. V was clipped by 2 bases and J by 1 base, with 13 bases between them. Germline V lookup: CDR1 SGHAT, CDR2 FQDESV (reference sequence). This CDR3 has 16 residues. The CDR3 region has the DNA TGTGCCAGCAGCTTAACCTCGGGCACTGGCACAGATACGCAGTATTTT. This codes for CASSLTSGTGTDTQYF.

The chain is built from TRBV5-1 and TRBJ1-6; weak D call: TRBD1 (5 bases). The CDR3 covers 13 residues. V shed 5 bases and J shed 10 bases, with 13 bases lying between them. Germline loops: CDR1 SGHRS, CDR2 YFSETQ. The CDR3, as DNA: TGCGCCAGCAGAAGGGACGCCGACTCACCCCTCCACTTT. It codes for CASRRDADSPLHF.

The V and J genes are TRBV2 and TRBJ1-4; D gene uncertain. V was pared by 4 bases and J by 5 bases, with 14 bases between. Germline lookup yields CDR1 SNHLY and CDR2 FYNNEI. This CDR3 is built from 15 residues. In DNA, the CDR3 is TGTGCCAGCAGTGCCGACGGCCTTGGGAATGAAAAACTGTTTTTT. Protein product: CASSADGLGNEKLFF.

CDR3 loop: CASSSMTGPIAGAGGELFF. CDR3 nucleotide sequence: TGTGCCAGCAGCTCTATGACTGGTCCCATAGCGGGAGCGGGAGGGGAGCTGTTTTTT. The chain couples TRBV3-1 (or the pseudogene TRBV3-2) to TRBJ2-2; 9 bases are shared with TRBD2. The germline gives CDR1 LGHDT, CDR2 YNNKEL (reference sequence). J was trimmed by 8 bases and V by 5 bases; bases with no gene match: 21. The CDR3 contains 19 residues.

This rearrangement joins TRBV13 to TRBJ2-3; 8 positions match TRBD1. Trimming removed 1 base from V and 4 bases from J; junction bases left unmatched: 1. Per germline, CDR1 PRHDT and CDR2 FYEKMQ (reference sequence). The CDR3 is 14 amino acids. The CDR3 coding sequence is TGTGCCAGCAGCTTAGCACAGGGGGCAGATACGCAGTATTTT. Translation: CASSLAQGADTQYF. The variable domain in full, with the rest retrieved from reference TRBV13 and TRBJ2-3, is AAGVIQSPRHLIKEKRETATLKCYPIPRHDTVYWYQQGPGQDPQFLISFYEKMQSDKGSIPDRFSAQQFSDYHSELNMSSLELGDSALYFCASSLAQGADTQYFGPGTRLTVL.

V gene TRBV14 combines with J gene TRBJ2-1; D remains ambiguous. CDR1 is SGHDN, CDR2 FVKESK, per germline. This CDR3 contains 12 residues. V was pared by 1 base and J by 8 bases, with 6 bases between. CDR3 sequence: CASSQVSYEQFF. The CDR3 DNA reads TGTGCCAGCAGCCAAGTGTCCTATGAGCAGTTCTTC.

This clone showed up just once. The genes are TRBV6-2 or TRBV6-3 and TRBJ2-5; 11 bases align to TRBD2. V lost 2 bases, J lost 4 bases, and 3 bases stayed unmatched. The CDR3 has 15 residues. CDR1 is MNHEY, CDR2 SVGEGT, per germline. The CDR3 DNA sequence: TGTGCCAGCAGTTACATGACTAGCGGGACAGAGACCCAGTACTTC. Amino acids: CASSYMTSGTETQYF.

The chain couples TRBV6-6 to TRBJ1-1; 7 nucleotides agree with TRBD1. Germline V lookup: CDR1 MNHNY, CDR2 SVGAGI (reference sequence). The CDR3 covers 13 residues. Trimming took 8 bases from V and 2 from J; bases not matched to a gene: 5. CDR3 amino acids: CASLGTVNTEAFF. CDR3 sequence (DNA): TGTGCCAGCCTCGGGACAGTCAACACTGAAGCTTTCTTT.

Note on this clone: The sample contains more than one DNA sequence encoding this CDR3. The rearrangement uses TRBV5-1 and TRBJ2-2; D gene ambiguous. The CDR3 is made up of 15 amino acids. Germline CDR1 is SGHRS and CDR2 is YFSETQ. The V and J ends lost 0 bases and 0 bases respectively, with 6 bases between them. CDR3 loop: CASSLDRTNTGELFF. The DNA of the CDR3 is TGCGCCAGCAGCTTGGACAGAACGAACACCGGGGAGCTGTTTTTT.

This clone was recorded a few times. The chain has TRBV5-1 and TRBJ2-3; D is undetermined. Trimming took 3 bases from V and 5 from J, leaving 10 bases between them. This CDR3 is built from 13 residues. CDR1 and CDR2 from the germline V gene are SGHRS and YFSETQ. The CDR3 nucleotides read TGCGCCAGCAGCTACCGATCAAGAGATACGCAGTATTTT. It codes for CASSYRSRDTQYF.

This clone appeared a single time. J is TRBJ2-5 and V is TRBV11-3; tentatively, D is TRBD1 (6 bases). This CDR3 is built from 13 residues. Trimming shortened V by 6 bases and J by 1 base, and 9 bases separated the two germline ends. Per the germline V gene, CDR1 is SGHNT and CDR2 is YENEEA. As DNA, the CDR3 is TGTGCCAGCAGTCAGGGGATCCAAGAGACCCAGTACTTC. It yields the protein CASSQGIQETQYF.

The chain has TRBV13 and TRBJ1-1, with a tentative D call TRBD1 (5 bases). Trimming stripped 2 bases from V and 5 bases from J, with 12 bases between. The CDR3 is made up of 14 amino acids. Germline CDR1 is PRHDT and CDR2 is FYEKMQ (reference sequence). As DNA, the CDR3 is TGTGCCAGCAGCTTACGGGGGATCGGGACTGAAGCTTTCTTT. Translated, it gives CASSLRGIGTEAFF.

The gene calls are TRBV24-1 and TRBJ2-2; tentative D call: TRBD1 (5 bases). Per germline, CDR1 KGHDR and CDR2 SFDVKD. This CDR3 region has 15 residues. Trimming removed 5 bases at V and 3 bases at J, with 12 bases between. CDR3 DNA sequence: TGTGCCACCAGTGGTAGGGGCACCGACACCGGGGAGCTGTTTTTT. This gives the protein CATSGRGTDTGELFF.

The rearrangement joins TRBV28 to TRBJ2-7, with 10 nucleotides matching TRBD2. From germline, CDR1 is MDHEN and CDR2 SYDVKM. The V segment lost 2 bases and the J segment 6 bases; nucleotides outside the gene matches: 7. CDR3 length: 15 residues. The chain's CDR3 is CASSLDLAGVSEQYF. The CDR3 bases are TGTGCCAGCAGTTTAGATCTAGCGGGAGTTTCCGAGCAGTACTTC.

The V gene is TRBV19, the J gene TRBJ1-3; possible D gene TRBD1, 6 bases. V was shortened by 5 bases and J by 3 bases, with 11 bases between the two germline ends. Germline V lookup: CDR1 LNHDA, CDR2 SQIVND (reference sequence). This CDR3 contains 14 residues. The CDR3 sequence: CASSRQGYGNTIYF. The CDR3, as DNA: TGTGCCAGTAGTCGCCAGGGGTATGGAAACACCATATATTTT.

This rearrangement joins TRBV19 to TRBJ1-6, with D perhaps matching TRBD1 (5 bases). Germline-derived CDR1 and CDR2 are LNHDA and SQIVND (reference sequence). The germline V and J ends were trimmed by 5 bases and 9 bases, with 26 bases remaining between them. This CDR3 is 18 amino acids long. The CDR3: CASSPSPQQAGGSSPLHF. Here the CDR3 DNA reads TGTGCCAGTAGTCCCTCGCCCCAGCAGGCGGGGGGTAGTTCACCCCTCCACTTT.

This CDR3 is CAWSRSSGLYNEQFF. The CDR3 DNA follows: TGTGCCTGGAGCCGGTCTAGTGGTCTCTACAATGAGCAGTTCTTC. This rearrangement joins TRBV30 to TRBJ2-1; D gene uncertain. The CDR3 consists of 15 residues. Per germline, CDR1 GTSNPN and CDR2 SVGIG (reference sequence). The ends were cut back, 3 bases at V and 3 bases at J, with 15 bases in the middle.